A single T cell receptor (beta chain) is shown here with its context. Its antigen is not known. The PCR ran on 60 Vbeta and 13 Jbeta primers. Profiled with immunoSEQ multiplex PCR; TCRdb holds only in-frame clones, not every one. The data contain about 100,000 clones, more than 65% of them singletons. The entry originates in a study of cytomegalovirus exposure and HLA in healthy donors. This CDR3 contains 14 residues. Germline V CDR1 and CDR2: MNHEY, SVGAGI. Trimming took 7 bases from V and 5 from J, leaving 17 bases between them. Study-level results: In terms of immune exposure information, only CMV serostatus was available.

This receptor was taken from a woman between 45 and 65 years old in good health and CMV-seropositive. Sequences were obtained from PBMCs. The rearrangement links TRBV6-5 to TRBJ1-1; the D gene is possibly TRBD1 (5 bases). The CDR3 region has the DNA TGTGCCAGCATCAAACCAGGGATTCTGACTGAAGCTTTCTTT. This translates into CASIKPGILTEAFF.